The 15 T cell receptor beta chains below were found in one sample sequenced in a study of Graves' ophthalmopathy and Graves' hyperthyroidism. Amplifying from RNA transcripts, the study obtained TCR beta CDR3 regions. Investigators did first-round RT-PCR with HTBI primers, then second-round multiplex PCR. Each CDR3 protein is one row after TCRdb ran MiXCR on the multiplex PCR reads. The sample consists of 150,000 or so distinct CDR3 sequences, roughly two fifths of them appearing once. Sequencing used peripheral blood. The receptors were gathered from a man between 25 and 39 years old with Graves' ophthalmopathy.

This rearrangement joins TRBV6-5 to TRBJ2-5; 7 bases align to TRBD1. The germline gives CDR1 MNHEY, CDR2 SVGAGI. Germline trimming cut 0 bases from V and 5 bases from J; bases unmatched to any gene: 9. CDR3 length equals 16 residues. DNA for the CDR3: TGTGCCAGCAGTTACTCGTCCCGACAGGGTGGGGAGACCCAGTACTTC. It translates to CASSYSSRQGGETQYF.

The CDR3 DNA is TGTGCCAGCAGTGATTTCCCCTATAGCGGGAGAGACGACGAGCAGTACTTC. Translation gives CASSDFPYSGRDDEQYF. The chain employs TRBV27 and TRBJ2-7; 9 bases align to TRBD2. CDR1 MNHEY and CDR2 SMNVEV come from the germline V gene (reference sequence). After removal of 5 bases from V and 5 bases from J, the junction contained 16 bases not matched to a gene. The CDR3 is made up of 17 amino acids.

This chain links TRBV19 with TRBJ1-1; 10 bases align to TRBD1. Germline CDR1 reads LNHDA; CDR2 reads SQIVND (reference sequence). The J segment lost 5 bases and the V segment lost 6 bases, leaving 3 bases of the junction unmatched. The CDR3 consists of 13 residues. Here the CDR3 DNA reads TGTGCCAGTAGGGGGACAGGGGTTACTGAAGCTTTCTTT. Translating gives CASRGTGVTEAFF.

This sequence joins TRBV6-1 and TRBJ2-5, with D maybe TRBD2 (6 bases). This CDR3 spans 15 amino acids. The V gene's germline CDR1 is MNHNS and CDR2 SASEGT. Trimming took 2 bases from V and 4 from J, leaving 14 bases between them. The CDR3 nucleotides are TGTGCCAGCAGTGAATATGGCGGGGCGGGAGAGACCCAGTACTTC. Amino acids: CASSEYGGAGETQYF.

This clonotype was seen many times. The CDR3 DNA reads as TGTGCCAGCAGTGTCATCTCCTACGAGCAGTACTTC. Amino acids: CASSVISYEQYF. The rearrangement links TRBV2 to TRBJ2-7; D gene unclear. The CDR3 spans 12 residues. V lost 4 bases to trimming and J lost 0 bases, with 4 bases between them. In germline, CDR1 is SNHLY, CDR2 FYNNEI.

This clonotype was seen at least ten times. This sequence joins TRBV12-3 or TRBV12-4 and TRBJ2-7, with D tentatively TRBD1 or TRBD2 (5 bases each). The CDR3 has 15 residues. The V and J ends lost 5 bases and 3 bases respectively, with 17 bases between them. CDR3 in amino acids: CASSPPGSLGYEQYF. The CDR3 DNA is TGTGCCAGCAGTCCCCCAGGGAGCCTTGGCTACGAGCAGTACTTC.

The rearrangement uses TRBV12-3 or TRBV12-4 and TRBJ1-1; tentative D call: TRBD1 (6 bases). The length of the CDR3 is 15 residues. Trimming pared 0 bases from V and 6 bases from J, leaving 14 bases between. The CDR3 DNA reads as TGTGCCAGCAGTTTAGCCCAGGGGTCTAACCCTGAAGCTTTCTTT. It encodes CASSLAQGSNPEAFF.

This clonotype has at least ten counts. The genes are TRBV30 and TRBJ2-7; TRBD1 agrees at 8 bases. Germline values: CDR1 GTSNPN, CDR2 SVGIG (reference sequence). The CDR3 has 11 amino acids. After removal of 2 bases from V and 12 bases from J, the junction contained 6 bases not matched to a gene. The DNA of the CDR3 is TGTGCCTGGAGTACCTCCGGGACAGGGTACTTC. Translating gives CAWSTSGTGYF.

This clonotype was seen repeatedly, ten times or more. The chain carries TRBV18 and TRBJ2-7, with D possibly TRBD2 on 7 matching bases. This CDR3 spans 17 amino acids. V shed 0 bases and J shed 3 bases, with 18 bases lying between them. Germline loops: CDR1 KGHSH, CDR2 LQKENI. This chain's CDR3 is CASSPPGRGGVFYEQYF. The CDR3 DNA reads TGTGCCAGCTCACCACCGGGGAGAGGGGGGGTCTTCTACGAGCAGTACTTC.

This clonotype was detected ten times or more. This chain uses TRBV6-2 or TRBV6-3 with TRBJ2-6, with unresolved D. This CDR3 is 15 amino acids long. Germline values: CDR1 MNHEY, CDR2 SVGEGT. The germline V and J ends were trimmed by 5 bases and 6 bases, with 14 bases remaining between them. DNA for the CDR3: TGTGCCAGCAGTCCCCGGGCCCCGAAGGCCAACGTCCTGACTTTC. As protein: CASSPRAPKANVLTF.

This clonotype was counted many times. The chain is built from TRBV2 and TRBJ1-5, with 7 nucleotides matching TRBD1. The CDR3 spans 14 residues. The trim removed 6 bases at V and 6 bases at J, leaving 8 bases unmatched. Germline V gives CDR1 SNHLY, CDR2 FYNNEI. The CDR3 region is CASSVEGGGQPQHF. CDR3 in DNA: TGTGCCAGCAGCGTCGAAGGGGGCGGTCAGCCCCAGCATTTT.

The V and J genes are TRBV12-3 or TRBV12-4 and TRBJ1-2; D may be TRBD1 (5 bases). The ends were cut back, 3 bases at V and 3 bases at J, with 14 bases in the middle. This CDR3 region has 15 residues. CDR3 DNA: TGTGCCAGCAGTTTCGATTCAGGGAGCGACTATGGCTACACCTTC. As protein: CASSFDSGSDYGYTF.

This clonotype appeared a single time. The chain joins TRBV7-2 to TRBJ2-7; the D is unclear. The CDR3 sequence is 14 residues long. V was trimmed by 1 base and J by 3 bases, leaving 10 bases between them. In germline, CDR1 is SGHTA, CDR2 FQGNSA. The DNA of the CDR3 is TGTGCCAGCAGCTTAGGGTCTCTTAACTACGAGCAGTACTTC. Its protein product is CASSLGSLNYEQYF.

This clonotype was observed many times. J is TRBJ2-5 and V is TRBV7-2, with D hard to call. Germline lookup yields CDR1 SGHTA and CDR2 FQGNSA. The CDR3 contains 14 residues. The germline V and J ends were trimmed by 5 bases and 5 bases, with 15 bases remaining between them. CDR3 nucleotides: TGTGCCAGCAGCCGTGGGTTCGGGCGGGAGACCCAGTACTTC. It codes for CASSRGFGRETQYF.

This chain joins TRBV6-5 and TRBJ2-7; 7 nucleotides agree with TRBD1. The V segment lost 5 bases and the J segment 2 bases; nucleotides outside the gene matches: 9. Germline loops: CDR1 MNHEY, CDR2 SVGAGI. The CDR3 covers 15 residues. The CDR3 DNA sequence: TGTGCCAGCAGTAACCCGAACAGGGGAACCTACGAGCAGTACTTC. As protein: CASSNPNRGTYEQYF.